These 13 T cell receptor beta chains were all obtained from the same sample, sequenced in a study of blood T cell repertoires in COVID-19. Profiled with immunoSEQ multiplex PCR; TCRdb holds only in-frame clones, not every one. This sample has 45,000 to 55,000 clones, with 85% to 90% found just once. Sample: peripheral blood. The receptors come from a human donor in a cohort sampled during active COVID-19.

The chain uses TRBV7-9 and TRBJ1-1, with a possible D match to TRBD1 (5 bases). The CDR3 is 14 residues long. Germline CDR1 and CDR2: SEHNR and FQNEAQ (reference sequence). The germline V and J ends were trimmed by 5 bases and 0 bases, with 10 bases remaining between them. The CDR3 is CASSPGGMNTEAFF. CDR3 sequence (DNA): TGTGCCAGCAGCCCCGGGGGGATGAACACTGAAGCTTTCTTT. The whole variable domain, remainder taken from reference TRBV7-9 and TRBJ1-1, is DTGVSQNPRHKITKRGQNVTFRCDPISEHNRLYWYRQTLGQGPEFLTYFQNEAQLEKSRLLSDRFSAERPKGSFSTLEIQRTEQGDSAMYLCASSPGGMNTEAFFGQGTRLTVV.

J is TRBJ2-7 and V is TRBV2, with D unclear. The CDR3 extends over 18 amino acids. Trimming left V 4 bases short and J 7 bases short, with 29 bases between. In germline, CDR1 is SNHLY, CDR2 FYNNEI. CDR3 coding DNA: TGTGCCAGCAGTGTCCCGATCCCTGATACCGGGTCTGAACGAGAGCAGTACTTC. Translating it yields CASSVPIPDTGSEREQYF.

The chain carries TRBV9 and TRBJ2-1; a possible D gene is TRBD2 (6 bases). The V gene lost 2 bases and the J gene lost 7 bases, with 28 bases spanning the gap. Germline values: CDR1 SGDLS, CDR2 YYNGEE. The CDR3 is 19 residues long. The CDR3 DNA reads TGTGCCAGCAGCGTCTCCCGAGGGCGGGGACTTCTCATTGGTAATGAGCAGTTCTTC. Protein: CASSVSRGRGLLIGNEQFF.

This sequence joins TRBV18 and TRBJ2-3; D perhaps matches TRBD2 (6 bases). V was trimmed by 4 bases and J by 0 bases, leaving 20 bases between them. Germline values: CDR1 KGHSH, CDR2 LQKENI. This CDR3 is 18 amino acids long. The DNA of the CDR3 is TGTGCCAGCTCACTCCAATCCGGCCTAGCGAGAAGCACAGATACGCAGTATTTT. The encoded protein is CASSLQSGLARSTDTQYF.

The chain combines TRBV2 with TRBJ2-3; 8 bases line up with TRBD2. V lost 7 bases and J lost 4; bases outside the gene matches: 10. Per the germline V gene, CDR1 is SNHLY and CDR2 is FYNNEI. The CDR3 sequence is 15 residues long. CDR3 in amino acids: CASMVAGRAADTQYF. DNA of the CDR3: TGTGCCAGCATGGTGGCCGGGAGGGCCGCAGATACGCAGTATTTT.

V is TRBV6-5 and J is TRBJ2-5; D remains unclear. CDR1 and CDR2 from the germline V gene are MNHEY and SVGAGI. The CDR3 spans 15 residues. V shed 2 bases and J shed 2 bases, with 12 bases lying between them. DNA of the CDR3: TGTGCCAGCAGTTACGCACAGAACTGGCAAGAGACCCAGTACTTC. Its translation is CASSYAQNWQETQYF.

This rearrangement joins TRBV29-1 to TRBJ1-4; TRBD1 is a possible D gene (5 bases). Germline V gene sequence: CDR1 SQVTM, CDR2 ANQGSEA. Deletions cut 4 bases from V and 4 bases from J, with 13 bases between. This CDR3 has 14 residues. The CDR3 nucleotides read TGCAGCGTTGTCGGGGGGTCTGATAATGAAAAACTGTTTTTT. It is translated as CSVVGGSDNEKLFF.

The chain is built from TRBV9 and TRBJ1-2; 9 bases fit TRBD1. After removal of 4 bases from V and 7 bases from J, the junction contained 11 bases not matched to a gene. Germline V lookup: CDR1 SGDLS, CDR2 YYNGEE. The CDR3 is 15 residues long. The CDR3 protein is CASSPSGGQGSGYTF. The CDR3 nucleotides read TGTGCCAGCAGCCCCAGCGGGGGACAGGGATCTGGCTACACCTTC.

The V and J genes are TRBV18 and TRBJ1-5, with 7 bases matching TRBD1. The CDR3 consists of 16 residues. Per germline, CDR1 KGHSH and CDR2 LQKENI. J lost 1 base, V lost 4 bases, and 7 bases had no gene match. CDR3 sequence reads: CASSLTSGQSNQPQHF. The CDR3 DNA reads TGTGCCAGCTCACTAACCTCGGGACAGAGCAATCAGCCCCAGCATTTT.

This chain connects TRBV5-6 to TRBJ1-5; possible D gene TRBD1, 5 bases. The CDR3 is made up of 15 amino acids. Trimming pared 0 bases from V and 3 bases from J, leaving 10 bases between. In germline, CDR1 is SGHDT, CDR2 YYEEEE. Here the CDR3 reads CASSLAQDINQPQHF. As DNA, the CDR3 is TGTGCCAGCAGCTTGGCACAGGACATCAATCAGCCCCAGCATTTT.

The chain employs TRBV4-2 and TRBJ2-3; D gene unclear. The CDR3 loop spans 14 amino acids. V gave up 0 bases and J gave up 3 bases, with 7 bases separating them. Per the germline V gene, CDR1 is LGHNA and CDR2 is YNFKEQ. CDR3 DNA: TGTGCCAGCAGCCAAGATTCTAAGACAGATACGCAGTATTTT. This encodes CASSQDSKTDTQYF.

This chain connects TRBV29-1 to TRBJ2-5; no firm D call. There are 14 residues in the CDR3. Germline CDR1 is SQVTM and CDR2 is ANQGSEA. V was shortened by 3 bases and J by 1 base, with 12 bases between the two germline ends. As DNA, the CDR3 is TGCAGCGTTGATCCCAGCGTCGTCCAAGAGACCCAGTACTTC. Protein sequence: CSVDPSVVQETQYF.

The chain carries TRBV19 and TRBJ1-2, with a possible D match to TRBD1 (6 bases). The CDR3 is 18 residues long. Germline lookup yields CDR1 LNHDA and CDR2 SQIVND (reference sequence). The ends were cut back, 7 bases at V and 3 bases at J, with 27 bases in the middle. Written as DNA, the CDR3 is TGTGCCAGTACTAAGACAGGTGCAGGTTTCTATAAGGACTATGGCTACACCTTC. It translates to CASTKTGAGFYKDYGYTF.